This TCR beta chain is drawn from a study of T cell clones after liver transplantation. Libraries were prepared by immunoSEQ multiplex PCR; TCRdb keeps only in-frame clonotypes and omits some of them. The table lists some 20,000 clones, over 70% of them singletons, with roughly 13% in the top ten. Study findings and constraints: Post-transplant, graft-donor-reactive CD4 TCRbeta sequences in blood dropped significantly in 5 of 8 subjects.

About this clone itself: The antigen remains undetermined.

The CDR3 consists of 16 residues. V trimming: 5 bases; J trimming: 3 bases; junction bases outside the gene matches: 6. Germline CDR1 and CDR2: MNHEY and SMNVEV (reference sequence). Material: CD8+ T cells from blood, obtained before liver transplant. The source of this sequence is a human donor who received a liver transplant. This chain links TRBV27 with TRBJ2-7; 14 bases fit TRBD2. The CDR3 sequence: CASSLTGLAGVYEQYF. CDR3 bases: TGTGCCAGCAGTCTGACGGGACTAGCGGGAGTCTACGAGCAGTACTTC.